This T cell receptor (beta chain) was captured in a study of cytomegalovirus exposure and HLA in healthy donors. Concerning this clone itself: Its antigen is unknown.

Study conclusions and caveats: In a later analysis, TCR beta V- and J-gene trimming was associated with a missense DCLRE1C variant. Three of the chains that were CMV-associated were confirmed in vitro to be specific for CMV antigens. Fewer N-insertions than the 666-donor mean were reportedly shown by an Asian-associated ancestry cluster in a later analysis.

Both 60 Vbeta primers and 13 Jbeta primers went into the PCR. Assay: immunoSEQ multiplex PCR; the TCRdb copy retains only in-frame clones and omits some. The table has around 110,000 clones, around 10% seen once. Germline lookup yields CDR1 WNHNN and CDR2 SYGVQD (reference sequence). The CDR3 has 14 amino acids. The junction had 0 bases not matched to a gene; V was cut back by 2 bases and J by 1 base. V gene TRBV10-1 combines with J gene TRBJ1-1, with TRBD1 identical over 8 bases. Sequencing used PBMCs. The receptor was isolated from a man aged 25 to 45 in good health and CMV-seronegative. The DNA of the CDR3 is TGCGCCAGCAGTGAGGGACAGGGGAACACTGAAGCTTTCTTT. This codes for CASSEGQGNTEAFF.